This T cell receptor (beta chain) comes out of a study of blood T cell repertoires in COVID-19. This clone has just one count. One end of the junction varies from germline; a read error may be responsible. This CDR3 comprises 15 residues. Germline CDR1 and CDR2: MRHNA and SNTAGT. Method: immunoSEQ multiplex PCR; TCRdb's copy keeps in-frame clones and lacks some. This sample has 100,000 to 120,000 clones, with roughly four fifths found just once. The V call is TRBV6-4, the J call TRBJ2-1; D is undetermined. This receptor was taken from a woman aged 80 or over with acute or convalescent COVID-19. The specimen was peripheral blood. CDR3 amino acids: CASSDSRHAGNQQFF. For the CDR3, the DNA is TGTGCCAGCAGTGACTCGAGGCACGCCGGCAATCAGCAGTTCTTC.